This TCR beta chain stems from a study of CD8 T cells in Susac syndrome. V was cut by 7 bases and J by 1 base, with 8 bases left in between. Looked up from germline, CDR1 is MDHEN and CDR2 is SYDVKM. The CDR3 loop spans 12 amino acids. Healthy donors served as the controls. They were matched for age and sex. Negative isolation yielded CD8+ and CD4+ T cells; FACS enriched TEMRA cells. Reverse transcription of 0.5 to 1 ug RNA was performed with random hexamers. TCR beta CDR3 was amplified by immunoSEQ covering 54 Vbeta and 13 Jbeta. MiXCR, applied by TCRdb to the immunoSEQ multiplex PCR reads, yields one record per CDR3 protein. The table shows more than 110,000 distinct CDR3 sequences, with 90% to 95% occurring only once.

This receptor was obtained from a human donor in good health. The sample was CD8+ T cells from PBMCs. This chain joins TRBV28 and TRBJ2-7; weak D call: TRBD1 (6 bases). The CDR3 loop is CASTGHSYEQYF. CDR3 nucleotide sequence: TGTGCCAGCACGGGACATTCCTACGAGCAGTACTTC.